Here is one T cell receptor (beta chain) with its context. Its antigen is undetermined. The CDR3 spans 16 residues. Germline values: CDR1 SGHRS, CDR2 YFSETQ. The V end was cut by 0 bases, the J end by 2 bases, with 15 bases between. Profiling relied on immunoSEQ multiplex PCR, and the TCRdb table lists in-frame clones only, not all of them. This repertoire shows over 400,000 clones, roughly 95% found once; its top ten account for approximately 0.06%. This entry is derived from a study of shared clonotypes between healthy human individuals. Overall study findings and caveats: Depth was large, yet rarefaction showed that sorted-subset sequencing was incomplete.

The study separated CD4+ cells into CD45RA+ naive and CD45RA-negative memory subsets. Specimen: naive CD4+ T cells sorted from blood. Subset indicated: CD45RA+ positively selected. This clonotype was obtained from a young woman in good health. The chain carries TRBV5-1 and TRBJ2-7, with a weak D call TRBD2 (5 bases). The CDR3 DNA reads TGCGCCAGCAGCTTGGGGTGGGCGGGCGATCCCTACGAGCAGTACTTC. Translation gives CASSLGWAGDPYEQYF.